Shown below are 23 T cell receptor beta chains from a single sample sequenced in a study of blood T cell repertoires in COVID-19. Assay used: immunoSEQ multiplex PCR; TCRdb lists only in-frame clones, some missing. The sample lists 230,000 or so clones; 83% were seen once. The sample taken for sequencing was peripheral blood. The receptors derive from a man aged 35 to 55 with active or convalescent COVID-19.

This chain joins TRBV10-3 and TRBJ2-3; 10 nucleotides agree with TRBD2. CDR1 and CDR2 (germline): ENHRY, SYGVKD. The V segment lost 5 bases and the J segment 4 bases; nucleotides outside the gene matches: 3. The CDR3 runs to 14 residues. CDR3 sequence reads: CAISLAGVADTQYF. CDR3 DNA: TGTGCCATCAGTCTAGCGGGAGTAGCAGATACGCAGTATTTT.

V and J are TRBV4-1 and TRBJ2-7; 9 bases agree with TRBD2. Losses at the gene ends were 4 bases for V and 2 bases for J; bases not matched to a gene: 6. This CDR3 comprises 15 residues. Germline V lookup: CDR1 MGHRA, CDR2 YSYEKL. The CDR3 here is CASSLGLALTYEQYF. In DNA form, the CDR3 reads TGCGCCAGCAGCCTCGGACTAGCGCTAACCTACGAGCAGTACTTC.

The chain joins TRBV5-4 to TRBJ1-4; a possible D gene is TRBD1 (5 bases). Germline CDR1 reads SGHNT; CDR2 reads YYREEE (reference sequence). CDR3 length: 13 residues. Trimming left V 1 base short and J 8 bases short, with 9 bases between. CDR3 residues: CASSLQGSEKLFF. The CDR3, as DNA: TGTGCCAGCAGCTTGCAGGGTTCCGAAAAACTGTTTTTT.

This clone has a single count. The chain recombines TRBV7-9 with TRBJ2-7, with D perhaps TRBD2 (6 bases). The length of the CDR3 is 14 residues. V lost 5 bases to trimming and J lost 7 bases, with 18 bases between them. Germline V CDR1 and CDR2: SEHNR, FQNEAQ (reference sequence). The CDR3 DNA follows: TGTGCCAGCAGCACCCTAGCGAGCCTGAGTGAGCAGTACTTC. It yields the protein CASSTLASLSEQYF.

This sequence joins TRBV7-8 and TRBJ1-1, with 9 bases that match TRBD1. This CDR3 has 15 amino acids. Germline values: CDR1 SGHVS, CDR2 FQNEAQ. V lost 5 bases and J lost 0; bases outside the gene matches: 4. The chain's CDR3 is CASSRGQGMNTEAFF. CDR3 bases: TGTGCCAGCAGCCGAGGACAGGGGATGAACACTGAAGCTTTCTTT.

The V call is TRBV6-5, the J call TRBJ2-7; tentatively, D is TRBD2 (6 bases). Deletions cut 2 bases from V and 3 bases from J, with 8 bases between. The CDR3 covers 13 residues. The V gene's germline CDR1 is MNHEY and CDR2 SVGAGI. The CDR3 coding sequence is TGTGCCAGCAGTTACAGGGACTTCTACGAGCAGTACTTC. Protein sequence: CASSYRDFYEQYF.

This clone was recorded only once. The chain joins TRBV18 to TRBJ1-1; D is unresolved. The CDR3 is 15 amino acids. Per germline, CDR1 KGHSH and CDR2 LQKENI. V was pared by 0 bases and J by 1 base, with 9 bases between. CDR3 sequence: CASSPPLSQNTEAFF. The CDR3, as DNA: TGTGCCAGCTCACCACCTCTTAGCCAGAACACTGAAGCTTTCTTT.

This chain connects TRBV4-2 to TRBJ2-6; 7 nucleotides line up with TRBD1. This CDR3 spans 18 amino acids. V shed 1 base and J 0 bases; nucleotides not matched to a gene: 6. Germline-derived CDR1 and CDR2 are LGHNA and YNFKEQ. CDR3 in amino acids: CASSQATGLGSGANVLTF. The CDR3 DNA sequence: TGTGCCAGCAGCCAAGCGACAGGGTTGGGCTCTGGGGCCAACGTCCTGACTTTC.

The V gene is TRBV12-3 or TRBV12-4, the J gene TRBJ1-1, with D possibly being TRBD1 (5 bases). There are 13 residues in the CDR3. The V end lost 8 bases, the J end lost 5 bases, and 15 bases lay between the germline ends. CDR3 sequence: CASSSRGLTEAFF. The CDR3, as DNA: TGTGCCAGCTCATCTCGGGGGTTAACTGAAGCTTTCTTT.

The rearrangement uses TRBV29-1 and TRBJ1-5, with 9 nucleotides matching TRBD1. From germline, CDR1 is SQVTM and CDR2 ANQGSEA. The CDR3 consists of 12 residues. The ends lost 6 bases at V and 5 bases at J; junction bases unmatched: 2. CDR3 region: CSVTGGDQPQHF. CDR3 bases: TGCAGCGTAACAGGGGGCGATCAGCCCCAGCATTTT.

This chain joins TRBV7-9 and TRBJ1-2; D is undetermined. Germline CDR1 and CDR2: SEHNR and FQNEAQ (reference sequence). The CDR3 contains 15 residues. V gave up 5 bases and J gave up 0 bases, with 13 bases separating them. Here the CDR3 reads CASSPTDLTNYGYTF. Here the CDR3 DNA reads TGTGCCAGCAGCCCGACCGACTTGACTAACTATGGCTACACCTTC.

This chain links TRBV6-2 or TRBV6-3 with TRBJ1-1; possible D gene TRBD1, 5 bases. V dropped 5 bases and J dropped 0 bases, with 10 bases sitting between them. Per germline, CDR1 MNHEY and CDR2 SVGEGT. The CDR3 totals 14 residues. The CDR3 DNA follows: TGTGCCAGCAGTATCACAGGAATGAACACTGAAGCTTTCTTT. This gives the protein CASSITGMNTEAFF.

The rearrangement uses TRBV6-5 and TRBJ2-7, with TRBD1 matching 10 bases. The germline V gene encodes CDR1 MNHEY and CDR2 SVGAGI. The trim removed 7 bases at V and 3 bases at J, leaving 3 bases unmatched. This CDR3 region has 13 residues. The CDR3 reads CASTRTGGYEQYF. DNA for the CDR3: TGTGCCAGCACTCGGACAGGGGGCTACGAGCAGTACTTC.

The chain is built from TRBV11-3 and TRBJ2-7, with a tentative D call TRBD2 (5 bases). The germline V gene has CDR1 SGHNT and CDR2 YENEEA. The CDR3 has 14 residues. Deletions cut 5 bases from V and 3 bases from J, with 14 bases between. This CDR3 reads CASSKKGRDYEQYF. The CDR3 region has the DNA TGTGCCAGCAGCAAAAAAGGACGGGACTACGAGCAGTACTTC. Full variable domain (rest looked up from reference TRBV11-3 and TRBJ2-7): EAGVVQSPRYKIIEKKQPVAFWCNPISGHNTLYWYLQNLGQGPELLIRYENEEAVDDSQLPKDRFSAERLKGVDSTLKIQPAELGDSAVYLCASSKKGRDYEQYFGPGTRLTVT.

V usage is TRBV5-1 and J usage is TRBJ2-7, with TRBD1 matching over 9 bases. Trimming at V came to 4 bases and at J to 5 bases, leaving 10 bases not matched to a gene. Germline V gene data show CDR1 as SGHRS and CDR2 as YFSETQ. The CDR3 is made up of 15 amino acids. The chain's CDR3 is CASSNSGTGRNEQYF. CDR3 bases: TGCGCCAGCAGCAACTCCGGGACAGGGCGCAACGAGCAGTACTTC.

This clone came up a few times. This sequence joins TRBV3-1 (or the pseudogene TRBV3-2) and TRBJ2-3; TRBD1 is a possible D gene (5 bases). CDR1 and CDR2 from the germline V gene are LGHDT and YNNKEL (reference sequence). CDR3 size: 16 residues. V lost 1 base to trimming and J lost 3 bases, with 14 bases between them. The CDR3 loop reads CASSQGWLGRTDTQYF. The CDR3, as DNA: TGTGCCAGCAGCCAAGGGTGGTTGGGGCGGACAGATACGCAGTATTTT.

This sequence joins TRBV11-3 and TRBJ1-3, with D possibly being TRBD1 (6 bases). Germline V gene data show CDR1 as SGHNT and CDR2 as YENEEA. The CDR3 totals 15 residues. Trimming took 4 bases from V and 2 from J, leaving 12 bases between them. The CDR3 region is CASSYREWTGNTIYF. The DNA of the CDR3 is TGTGCCAGCAGCTACAGGGAATGGACTGGAAACACCATATATTTT. The entire variable domain, with the rest obtained from reference TRBV11-3 and TRBJ1-3, is as follows: EAGVVQSPRYKIIEKKQPVAFWCNPISGHNTLYWYLQNLGQGPELLIRYENEEAVDDSQLPKDRFSAERLKGVDSTLKIQPAELGDSAVYLCASSYREWTGNTIYFGEGSWLTVV.

The chain couples TRBV2 to TRBJ1-6; D remains unclear. V was pared by 5 bases and J by 6 bases, with 14 bases between. From germline, CDR1 is SNHLY and CDR2 FYNNEI. The CDR3 sequence is 15 residues long. The CDR3 nucleotides read TGTGCCAGCAGTCGGGAACTCCACCCTAATTCACCCCTCCACTTT. It codes for CASSRELHPNSPLHF.

The CDR3 coding sequence is TGTGCCAGCAGTACCGCACGGGACTTGAAAAGAGGGACTGAAGCTTTCTTT. The encoded protein is CASSTARDLKRGTEAFF. The chain links TRBV27 to TRBJ1-1, with TRBD1 as a possible D gene (5 bases). The length of the CDR3 is 17 residues. The germline V gene has CDR1 MNHEY and CDR2 SMNVEV (reference sequence). Trimming cost V 5 bases and J 5 bases, with 24 bases left between them.

V gene TRBV29-1 combines with J gene TRBJ2-5; 8 bases agree with TRBD1. CDR3 size: 13 residues. The junction had 6 bases not matched to a gene; V was cut back by 4 bases and J by 5 bases. In germline, CDR1 is SQVTM, CDR2 ANQGSEA. The CDR3 nucleotides are TGCAGCGTTGTTTGGGCAGGGGGCGAGACCCAGTACTTC. Translating gives CSVVWAGGETQYF.

This clone was seen more than once but under ten times. The chain uses TRBV7-3 and TRBJ2-2, with D maybe TRBD1 (6 bases). Germline CDR1 reads SGHTA; CDR2 reads FQGTGA. Trimming took off 5 bases at V and 5 bases at J, with 15 bases between the two ends. CDR3 length: 15 amino acids. The CDR3 region has the DNA TGTGCCAGCAGCGTCTATGGGGGCGATACCGGGGAGCTGTTTTTT. It translates to CASSVYGGDTGELFF.

CDR3: CASSRDRGRNEQFF. The CDR3 DNA reads as TGCGCCAGCAGCCGGGACAGGGGAAGGAATGAGCAGTTCTTC. The genes are TRBV5-1 and TRBJ2-1; TRBD1 aligns across 10 bases. With V trimmed by 4 bases and J by 7 bases, 5 bases remained unmatched. The CDR3 runs 14 residues. In germline, CDR1 is SGHRS, CDR2 YFSETQ.

The table lists this clone with a few counts. The chain has TRBV7-9 and TRBJ2-7; 9 bases agree with TRBD2. V shed 4 bases, J shed 5 bases, and the junction held 6 bases outside the gene matches. CDR1 and CDR2 (germline): SEHNR, FQNEAQ (reference sequence). The CDR3 length is 14 residues. This chain's CDR3 is CASSYSGSLHEQYF. As DNA, the CDR3 is TGTGCCAGCAGCTATAGCGGGAGTCTCCACGAGCAGTACTTC. The full variable domain, rest sourced from reference TRBV7-9 and TRBJ2-7, is DTGVSQNPRHKITKRGQNVTFRCDPISEHNRLYWYRQTLGQGPEFLTYFQNEAQLEKSRLLSDRFSAERPKGSFSTLEIQRTEQGDSAMYLCASSYSGSLHEQYFGPGTRLTVT.